This T cell receptor (beta chain) was captured in a study of identifying expanded T cells in peripheral blood. Looked up from germline, CDR1 is LNHDA and CDR2 is SQIVND (reference sequence). The CDR3 sequence is 13 residues long. Trimming pared 2 bases from V and 6 bases from J, leaving 10 bases between. This clone was counted between two and nine times. Its antigen remains unknown. The study, taken as a whole, reports: Across healthy donors, higher total template counts meant significantly greater approximately two-week count variance. Differentially abundant clones: about 1.3 between replicates, around 17 at approximately 13 days, over 18 at four.

Data came from immunoSEQ multiplex PCR; TCRdb stores just in-frame clones and leaves some out. The sample has some 130,000 clones; 86% are singletons. Collection occurred without any documented infections or immune events in donors. The sequenced sample consisted of blood. The chain employs TRBV19 and TRBJ1-2; unclear D gene. The receptor comes from a person between 18 and 75 years old in good health. CDR3 sequence: CASSISGRDGYTF. In DNA form, the CDR3 reads TGTGCCAGTAGTATATCGGGGAGAGATGGCTACACCTTC.